This T cell receptor beta chain is drawn from a study of response to subunit inactivated influenza vaccine. In this sample, this clonotype turned up a few times. Its cognate antigen is unknown. TCRdb re-derived calls from the RT-PCR reads in MiXCR, one entry per CDR3 protein. Counted here are about 800,000 distinct CDR3 sequences, approximately 22% occurring once; the ten biggest clones make up roughly 10%. Broader study findings: Researchers suggested that each seasonal influenza vaccination recruits few new T cells.

Per the germline V gene, CDR1 is SQVTM and CDR2 is ANQGSEA. The CDR3 is 12 amino acids. Trimming pared 1 base from V and 4 bases from J, leaving 6 bases between. This chain links TRBV29-1 with TRBJ2-3; the D is unclear. This material consisted of PBMCs from blood, taken 4 to 6 days after vaccination. The TCR sequence derives from a man aged 50 or older who received an inactivated influenza vaccine. CDR3 in DNA: TGCAGCGTTGAAGTGCAGTCAGATACGCAGTATTTT. Amino acids: CSVEVQSDTQYF.